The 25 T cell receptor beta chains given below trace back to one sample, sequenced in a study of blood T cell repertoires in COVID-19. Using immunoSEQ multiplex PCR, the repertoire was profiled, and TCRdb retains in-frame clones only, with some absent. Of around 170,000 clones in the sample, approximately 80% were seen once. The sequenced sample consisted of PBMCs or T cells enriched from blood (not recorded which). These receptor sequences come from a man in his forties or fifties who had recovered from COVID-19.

This CDR3 reads CASSFTGTLNTIYF. CDR3 DNA: TGTGCCAGCAGCTTTACCGGGACTTTAAACACCATATATTTT. The chain is built from TRBV7-2 and TRBJ1-3; maybe TRBD1 (5 bases). The CDR3 is 14 residues long. CDR1 is SGHTA and CDR2 is FQGNSA in the germline V gene. V lost 3 bases and J 6 bases, leaving 12 bases between the germline ends.

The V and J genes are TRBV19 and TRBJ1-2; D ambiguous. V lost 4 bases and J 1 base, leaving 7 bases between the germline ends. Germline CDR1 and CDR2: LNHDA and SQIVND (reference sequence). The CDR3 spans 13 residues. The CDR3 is CASSREGNYGYTF. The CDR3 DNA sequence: TGTGCCAGTAGTAGGGAGGGTAACTATGGCTACACCTTC.

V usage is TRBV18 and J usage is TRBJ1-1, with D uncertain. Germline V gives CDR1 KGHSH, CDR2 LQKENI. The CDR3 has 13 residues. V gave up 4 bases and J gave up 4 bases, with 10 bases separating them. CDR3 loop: CASSLREATEAFF. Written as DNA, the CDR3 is TGTGCCAGCTCACTACGGGAGGCCACTGAAGCTTTCTTT.

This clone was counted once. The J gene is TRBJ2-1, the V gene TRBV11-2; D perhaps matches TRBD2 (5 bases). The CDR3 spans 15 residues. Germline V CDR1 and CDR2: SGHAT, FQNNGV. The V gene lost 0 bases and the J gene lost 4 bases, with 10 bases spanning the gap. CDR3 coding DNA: TGTGCCAGCAGCTTAGACTCTTCGGGGTACAATGAGCAGTTCTTC. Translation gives CASSLDSSGYNEQFF.

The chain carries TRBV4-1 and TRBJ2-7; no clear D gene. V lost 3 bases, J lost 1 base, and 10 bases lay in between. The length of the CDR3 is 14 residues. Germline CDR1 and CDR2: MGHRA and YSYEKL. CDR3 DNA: TGCGCCAGCAGCCAGAACGGTCTTTCCTACGAGCAGTACTTC. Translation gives CASSQNGLSYEQYF.

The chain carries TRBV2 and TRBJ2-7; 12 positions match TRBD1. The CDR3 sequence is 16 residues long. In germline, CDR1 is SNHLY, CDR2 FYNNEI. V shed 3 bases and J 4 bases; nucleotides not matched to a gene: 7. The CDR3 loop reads CASSDLRGQGAYEQYF. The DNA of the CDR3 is TGTGCCAGCAGTGATCTCAGGGGACAGGGGGCGTACGAGCAGTACTTC.

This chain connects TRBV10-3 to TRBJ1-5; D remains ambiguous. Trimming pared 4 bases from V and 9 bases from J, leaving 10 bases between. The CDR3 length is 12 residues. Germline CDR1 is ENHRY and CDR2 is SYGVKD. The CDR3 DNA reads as TGTGCCATCAGTGGCGGCGAGGGGCCCCAGCATTTT. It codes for CAISGGEGPQHF.

CDR3 loop: CASSQDQGLSGSSYNSPLHF. The CDR3 DNA reads as TGCGCCAGCAGCCAAGATCAAGGTTTGAGCGGTAGCTCCTATAATTCACCCCTCCACTTT. The chain couples TRBV4-1 to TRBJ1-6, with unresolved D. Per germline, CDR1 MGHRA and CDR2 YSYEKL. Deletions cut 0 bases from V and 0 bases from J, with 18 bases between. The CDR3 runs to 20 residues.

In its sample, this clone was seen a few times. The CDR3 sequence is CASSAQRTTEAFF. CDR3 nucleotides: TGTGCCAGCAGCGCTCAGAGGACTACTGAAGCTTTCTTT. The V gene is TRBV9, the J gene TRBJ1-1; no clear D. Germline values: CDR1 SGDLS, CDR2 YYNGEE. There are 13 residues in the CDR3. The ends were cut back, 3 bases at V and 5 bases at J, with 11 bases in the middle.

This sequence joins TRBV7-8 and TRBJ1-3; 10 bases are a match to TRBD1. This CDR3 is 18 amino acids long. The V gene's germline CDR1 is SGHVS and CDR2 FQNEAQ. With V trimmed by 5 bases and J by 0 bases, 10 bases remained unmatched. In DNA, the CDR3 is TGTGCCAGCAGCCTAGGGGACAGGGGAACAGTCTCTGGAAACACCATATATTTT. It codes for CASSLGDRGTVSGNTIYF.

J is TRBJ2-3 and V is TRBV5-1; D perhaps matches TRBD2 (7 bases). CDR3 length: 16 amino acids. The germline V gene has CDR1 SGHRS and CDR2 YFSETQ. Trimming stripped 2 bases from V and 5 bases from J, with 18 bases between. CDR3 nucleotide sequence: TGCGCCAGCAGCTTACAGGGACTCCAGCGGGGAGATACGCAGTATTTT. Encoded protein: CASSLQGLQRGDTQYF.

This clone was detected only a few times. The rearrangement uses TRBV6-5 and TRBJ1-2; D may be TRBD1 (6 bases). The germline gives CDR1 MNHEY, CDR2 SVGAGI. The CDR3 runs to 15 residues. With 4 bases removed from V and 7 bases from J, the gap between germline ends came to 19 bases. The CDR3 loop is CASSSIRDKEVGYTF. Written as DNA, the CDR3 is TGTGCCAGCAGTTCAATCCGGGACAAGGAGGTTGGCTACACCTTC.

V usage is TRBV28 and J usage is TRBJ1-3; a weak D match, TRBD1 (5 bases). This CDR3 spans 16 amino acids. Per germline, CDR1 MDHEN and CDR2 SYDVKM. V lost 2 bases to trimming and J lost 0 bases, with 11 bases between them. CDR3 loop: CASSLGALSSGNTIYF. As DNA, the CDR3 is TGTGCCAGCAGTTTAGGGGCCCTGAGCTCTGGAAACACCATATATTTT. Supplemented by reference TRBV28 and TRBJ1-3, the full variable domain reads DVKVTQSSRYLVKRTGEKVFLECVQDMDHENMFWYRQDPGLGLRLIYFSYDVKMKEKGDIPEGYSVSREKKERFSLILESASTNQTSMYLCASSLGALSSGNTIYFGEGSWLTVV.

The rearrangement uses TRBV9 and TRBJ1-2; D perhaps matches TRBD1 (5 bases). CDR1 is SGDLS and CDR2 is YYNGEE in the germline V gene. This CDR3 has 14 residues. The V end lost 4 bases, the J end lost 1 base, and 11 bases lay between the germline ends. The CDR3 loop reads CASSSRQSNYGYTF. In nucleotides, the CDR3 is TGTGCCAGCAGCTCCCGACAGAGTAACTATGGCTACACCTTC.

The CDR3 DNA is TGTGCCACCAGGAGACAGGGGGGAAACTATGGCTACACCTTC. Its protein is CATRRQGGNYGYTF. This chain uses TRBV19 with TRBJ1-2, with TRBD1 identical over 9 bases. The CDR3 has 14 amino acids. V shed 10 bases and J 2 bases; nucleotides not matched to a gene: 8. Germline V gene data show CDR1 as LNHDA and CDR2 as SQIVND (reference sequence).

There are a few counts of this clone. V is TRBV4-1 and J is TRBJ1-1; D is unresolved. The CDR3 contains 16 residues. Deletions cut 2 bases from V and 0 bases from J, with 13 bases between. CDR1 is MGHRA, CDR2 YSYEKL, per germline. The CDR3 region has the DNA TGCGCCAGCAGCCAATTCCGGGTTCCCCTGAACACTGAAGCTTTCTTT. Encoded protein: CASSQFRVPLNTEAFF.

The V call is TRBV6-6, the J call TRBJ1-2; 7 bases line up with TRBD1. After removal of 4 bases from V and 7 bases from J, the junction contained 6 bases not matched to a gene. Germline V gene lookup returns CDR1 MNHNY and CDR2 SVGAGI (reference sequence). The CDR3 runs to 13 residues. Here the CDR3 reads CASSLDRAAGYTF. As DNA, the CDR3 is TGTGCCAGCAGTTTAGACAGGGCGGCTGGCTACACCTTC.

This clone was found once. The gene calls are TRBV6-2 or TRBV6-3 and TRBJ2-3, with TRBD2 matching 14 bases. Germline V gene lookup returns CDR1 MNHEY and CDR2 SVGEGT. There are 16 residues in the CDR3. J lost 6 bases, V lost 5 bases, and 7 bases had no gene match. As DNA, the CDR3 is TGTGCCAGCAGTCCGACTAGCGGGGGGGGTCCGGATACGCAGTATTTT. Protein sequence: CASSPTSGGGPDTQYF.

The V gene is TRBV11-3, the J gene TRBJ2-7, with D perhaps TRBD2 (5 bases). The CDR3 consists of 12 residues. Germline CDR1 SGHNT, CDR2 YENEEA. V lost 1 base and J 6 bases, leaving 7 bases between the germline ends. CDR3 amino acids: CASSLGGSEQYF. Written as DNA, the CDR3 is TGTGCCAGCAGCTTAGGAGGGAGCGAGCAGTACTTC.

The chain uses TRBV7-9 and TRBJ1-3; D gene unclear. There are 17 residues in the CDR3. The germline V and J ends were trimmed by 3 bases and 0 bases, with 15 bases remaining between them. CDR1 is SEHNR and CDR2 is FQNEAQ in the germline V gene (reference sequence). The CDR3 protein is CASSFWRSQSSGNTIYF. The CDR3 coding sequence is TGTGCCAGCAGCTTTTGGCGGTCACAAAGCTCTGGAAACACCATATATTTT.

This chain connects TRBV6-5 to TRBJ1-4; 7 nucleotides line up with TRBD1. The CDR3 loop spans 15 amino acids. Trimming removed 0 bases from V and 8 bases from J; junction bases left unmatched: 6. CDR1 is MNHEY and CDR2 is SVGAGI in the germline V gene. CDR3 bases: TGTGCCAGCAGTTACTCGACAGGGTTTGGCGAAAAACTGTTTTTT. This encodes CASSYSTGFGEKLFF.

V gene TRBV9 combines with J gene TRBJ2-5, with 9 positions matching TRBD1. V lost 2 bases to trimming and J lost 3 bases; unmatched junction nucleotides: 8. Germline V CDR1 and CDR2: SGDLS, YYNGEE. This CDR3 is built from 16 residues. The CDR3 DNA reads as TGTGCCAGCAGCGTGGGGGGCGGGACAGGGAAAGAGACCCAGTACTTC. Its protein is CASSVGGGTGKETQYF.

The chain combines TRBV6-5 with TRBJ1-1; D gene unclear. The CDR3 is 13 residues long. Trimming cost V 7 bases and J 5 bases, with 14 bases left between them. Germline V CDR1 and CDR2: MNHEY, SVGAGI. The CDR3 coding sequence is TGTGCCAGCAATCCATGGGGAGGGACTGAAGCTTTCTTT. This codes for CASNPWGGTEAFF.

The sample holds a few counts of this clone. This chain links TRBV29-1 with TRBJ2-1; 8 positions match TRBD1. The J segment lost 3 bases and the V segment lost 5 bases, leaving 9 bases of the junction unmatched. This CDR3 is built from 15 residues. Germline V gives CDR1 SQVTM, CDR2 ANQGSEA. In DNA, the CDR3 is TGCAGCGTTCCGGCAGGGACAGGATTCTACAATGAGCAGTTCTTC. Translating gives CSVPAGTGFYNEQFF.

CDR3 amino acids: CASSVGGVSNQPQHF. The CDR3 coding sequence is TGTGCCAGCAGTGTCGGAGGGGTTAGCAATCAGCCCCAGCATTTT. The chain employs TRBV2 and TRBJ1-5; tentative D call: TRBD1 (5 bases). V lost 4 bases, J lost 0 bases, and 10 bases lay in between. Looked up from germline, CDR1 is SNHLY and CDR2 is FYNNEI. The CDR3 covers 15 residues.